The T cell receptor (beta chain) under discussion was sequenced for a study of tumor T cells in aggressive B-cell lymphoma. Assay: immunoSEQ multiplex PCR; the TCRdb copy retains only in-frame clones and omits some. Among 2,000 to 2,500 clones listed, over 65% were seen once. This CDR3 is built from 14 residues. The V gene's germline CDR1 is MNHEY and CDR2 SMNVEV (reference sequence). V was shortened by 2 bases and J by 7 bases, with 14 bases between the two germline ends. The sample taken for sequencing was tumor tissue. The receptor's source is an adult with diffuse large B cell lymphoma. J is TRBJ1-1 and V is TRBV27, with D perhaps TRBD1 (6 bases). The CDR3 region has the DNA TGTGCCAGCAGTTTACTACAGGGTGGCGGTGAAGCTTTCTTT. Translating it yields CASSLLQGGGEAFF.